The T cell receptor beta chain described here comes from a study of chemoradiotherapy in HPV16-positive cancers (dated by TCRdb to between 2021 and 2023). About the investigation overall: Candidate HPV-specific T-cell clones and common TCR motifs were defined by functional T-cell assays performed on cells from a couple of HPV16-positive patients. The study asked whether T-cell immunity to the HPV oncoproteins E6 and E7 changes during chemoradiotherapy and whether this immunity affects survival. The candidate HPV-specific TCRs and motifs were then tracked in TCR repertoires from around 86 patients with HPV-related cancers.

Repertoires were sampled repeatedly over the course of chemoradiotherapy, so clonal expansion could be followed in the tumor microenvironment. Libraries were built with the immunoSEQ multiplex PCR assay. TCRdb holds this immuneACCESS table with in-frame rearrangements only. Some clones are missing; in checked studies, unresolved V genes explain under half, and the rest has no known cause. This sample gives about 14,000 clones in total; approximately 89% of them show up just once. Around 4.5% of the sample is held by the ten biggest clonotypes. The paper as a whole reports these results and caveats: In HPV16-positive patients, expansion of HPV-responsive T cells during chemoradiotherapy was found to be associated with improved recurrence-free survival. Expansion of candidate HPV-specific clones and E7-related TCR motifs was observed in the tumor microenvironment during treatment, whereas no such expansion was observed for non-HPV-specific T cells. The functional definition of HPV-specific T cells was derived from only two HPV16-positive patients, and the survival association was reported for HPV16-positive patients.

Trimming accounts for 7 bases at V and 3 bases at J, while the number of junction bases matched to no gene is 5. Per the germline V gene, MNHEY is the CDR1 and SVGAGI is the CDR2. The CDR3 runs 14 residues from the cysteine to the phenylalanine. Of the read, only the CDR3 DNA is kept; its 42 bases are in frame from base 1. Turning to this clone: Its specific antigen is unknown. The record has no base qualities; no much larger clone is one base away.

The source of this sequence is a human donor with HPV-associated anogenital cancer. The V and J genes are TRBV6-5 and TRBJ2-1; 8 nucleotides in the junction match TRBD2. This specimen was tumor tissue, taken from a patient who underwent chemoradiotherapy. Here is the DNA: TGTGCCAGCAAGCAGCGGGAGTTCTACAATGAGCAGTTCTTC. Its product reads: CASKQREFYNEQFF.